This T cell receptor (beta chain) was sequenced for a study of cytomegalovirus exposure and HLA in healthy donors. Study at large: The 100 million to 140 million unique TCR beta sequences, from about 170 million T cells, were found by an earlier analysis. Study-level results: DRB1 had the most TCR associations and HLA-C the fewest, a later analysis found, with rates varying by HLA locus. In presence/absence analyses, roughly uniform sequencing depth across donors was assumed.

Researchers ran the PCR with 60 Vbeta and 13 Jbeta primers. In the original workflow: Approximately 73 million unique TCR beta chains, roughly 11 million shared, were counted in a later analysis. The assay was immunoSEQ multiplex PCR, and TCRdb's table has in-frame clones only and misses some. The V and J calls and the clone size are those of that table, but D and trimming were determined from the DNA. The sample records 150,000 or so clones, almost 85% being singletons. Turning to this clone: The antigen is undetermined.

Trimming removed 0 bases from V and 6 bases from J; junction bases left unmatched: 1. CDR1 and CDR2 from the germline V gene are MNHEY and SVGAGI. This CDR3 region has 14 residues. The chain couples TRBV6-5 to TRBJ2-7, with 11 bases fitting TRBD2. The receptor was isolated from a woman in her thirties or forties in good health and CMV-seronegative. Sequencing used PBMCs. CDR3 sequence: CASSYSSGRVEQYF. CDR3 in DNA: TGTGCCAGCAGTTACTCTAGCGGGAGGGTCGAGCAGTACTTC.